A single sample is the source of the 4 T cell receptor beta chains below, sequenced in a study of blood T cell repertoires in COVID-19. The repertoire was sequenced with immunoSEQ multiplex PCR; TCRdb's copy has only in-frame clones and lacks some. Here the sample spans about 140,000 clones, around three quarters being singletons. Sequenced: peripheral blood. The receptors were sampled from a man older than 75 with acute or convalescent COVID-19.

In this sample, this clone turned up once. The V call is TRBV5-4, the J call TRBJ2-1; no firm D call. The ends were cut back, 0 bases at V and 9 bases at J, with 7 bases in the middle. The CDR3 runs to 12 residues. Germline V gene data show CDR1 as SGHNT and CDR2 as YYREEE (reference sequence). The CDR3 sequence is CASSLEAVEQFF. CDR3 in DNA: TGTGCCAGCAGCTTGGAGGCGGTTGAGCAGTTCTTC.

The chain links TRBV7-9 to TRBJ1-1; no clear D gene. This CDR3 has 13 amino acids. V dropped 4 bases and J dropped 7 bases, with 13 bases sitting between them. Germline CDR1 reads SEHNR; CDR2 reads FQNEAQ (reference sequence). CDR3 bases: TGTGCCAGCAGCTCCCAATCAGCGGGTGAAGCTTTCTTT. It translates to CASSSQSAGEAFF.

The chain is built from TRBV7-3 and TRBJ1-2; D is unclear. V was clipped by 5 bases and J by 4 bases, with 11 bases between them. The germline CDR1 and CDR2 sequences are SGHTA and FQGTGA. The CDR3 is 13 residues long. The CDR3 DNA is TGTGCCAGCAGCCCCCGAGGCCTCTATGGCTACACCTTC. Its translation: CASSPRGLYGYTF.

The sample holds a few counts of this clone. The chain has TRBV6-5 and TRBJ1-1, with 7 nucleotides matching TRBD1. This CDR3 comprises 14 residues. V lost 6 bases to trimming and J lost 1 base; unmatched junction nucleotides: 5. Germline loops: CDR1 MNHEY, CDR2 SVGAGI. The CDR3 region has the DNA TGTGCCAGCAGGGAGACAGGGCAGAACACTGAAGCTTTCTTT. The encoded protein is CASRETGQNTEAFF.